The T cell receptor beta chain described here comes from a study of blood T cell repertoires in COVID-19 (dated by TCRdb to 2018 to 2020). As for the study more broadly: Samples from collaborators originated in the United States, Italy and Spain and spanned both the acute and convalescent phases of COVID-19. The repertoires were released in a freely available public database intended as a resource for research on the immune response to SARS-CoV-2. Subjects who had been exposed to COVID-19, were actively infected with it, or had recovered from it provided the deeply sampled blood TCRbeta repertoires that made up the dataset. Samples came from the ongoing ImmuneRACE study (first 160 participants) plus 1,254 subjects from 6 global collaborators. HLA class I and class II types, where available, came from metadata supplied by the sample provider rather than from assay-based typing. The sample metadata nearly always contained a de-identified subject ID, COVID-19 status, age in years and sex. The material from the prospective study consisted of cDNA or gDNA derived from T cells, B-cell-depleted T cells, or PBMCs. The full study reports these points: The amount of clinical and demographic metadata varied by source and participant and was provided uncurated.

This clone appeared a single time. Its cognate antigen has yet to be identified. No per-base quality is available; no much larger clone lies one base away. Each collaborating institution followed its own protocols to collect whole blood in K2EDTA tubes. Collaborator samples were shipped for TCRbeta analysis as frozen whole blood, isolated PBMCs, or DNA extracted from either sample type. The immunoSEQ Assay, a bias-controlled multiplex PCR, was used to amplify TCRbeta CDR3 regions from genomic DNA. The source study handled its data this way. Nucleated cell counts per sample were estimated from amplification of reference gene primers within the assay. To quantify the absolute abundance of each unique TCRbeta CDR3 rearrangement, sequence reads were collapsed and filtered. Productive Simpson clonality was computed per sample as the square root of Simpson's diversity index over productive rearrangements. Sourced from immuneACCESS, this table was stored by TCRdb with only in-frame sequences that have V and J called. A share of the clones is absent; for the studies checked, an unresolved V gene accounts for under half, and the remainder has no known explanation. For V, J and clone size, that table is used; D and trimming come from the DNA. The table for this sample lists 65,000 to 85,000 clones; under 80% of them were counted only once. Together, the top ten hold less than 20% of the sample.

From a lookup of the germline V gene, CDR1 and CDR2 are SGHAT and FQNNGV. The CDR3 numbers 13 residues from cysteine through phenylalanine. Only the CDR3 part of the read is kept: 39 bases, read in frame from the first base. Cut back by 4 bases and 5 bases, the V and J ends lie 8 bases apart. The specimen sequenced was peripheral blood. The rearrangement joined TRBV11-2 to TRBJ2-2; no D segment can be confidently identified. The TCR sequence derives from a human donor in a cohort sampled during active COVID-19. The sequence in DNA is TGTGCCAGCAGCTACCTAGAGACCGGGGAGCTGTTTTTT. Its translation is CASSYLETGELFF.